This TCR beta chain derives from a study of radiotherapy plus CTLA-4 blockade in lung cancer. Clones were read by immunoSEQ multiplex PCR, and TCRdb kept only the in-frame ones, dropping some. The sample lists approximately 110,000 clones, about 80% occurring once. Looked up from germline, CDR1 is MDHEN and CDR2 is SYDVKM. CDR3 length: 14 amino acids. Deletions cut 6 bases from V and 1 base from J, with 12 bases between. Material: peripheral blood, obtained from a patient treated with radiotherapy plus ipilimumab. The V and J genes are TRBV28 and TRBJ1-1; D is perhaps TRBD1 (5 bases). This clonotype was sampled from a human donor with non-small cell lung cancer that progressed on radiotherapy plus ipilimumab. Some clones in this sample may be carry-over from other donors' samples. Written as DNA, the CDR3 is TGTGCCAGCAGGGTCGGGGGGGAGAACACTGAAGCTTTCTTT. Translated: CASRVGGENTEAFF.